This TCR beta chain is from a study of response to subunit inactivated influenza vaccine. This clonotype appeared a few times. Its antigen remains unidentified. Whole-study results and caveats: Authors suggested seasonal influenza vaccinations each recruit few new T cells.

The CDR3 spans 17 residues. V trimming: 0 bases; J trimming: 5 bases; junction bases outside the gene matches: 10. Germline V gene lookup returns CDR1 LNHNV and CDR2 YYDKDF (reference sequence). In TCRdb, the RT-PCR reads were re-called with MiXCR into one record per CDR3 protein. The sample carries more than 400,000 distinct CDR3 sequences, approximately 11% recorded once. The sequence was obtained from a man in his fifties or sixties who received an inactivated influenza vaccine. The V call is TRBV15, the J call TRBJ1-5; 7 positions agree with TRBD1. This material consisted of PBMCs from blood, taken roughly 45 days after vaccination. CDR3 region: CATSRDPGQEGHQPQHF. The CDR3 DNA is TGTGCCACCAGCAGAGATCCCGGACAGGAAGGACATCAGCCCCAGCATTTT.